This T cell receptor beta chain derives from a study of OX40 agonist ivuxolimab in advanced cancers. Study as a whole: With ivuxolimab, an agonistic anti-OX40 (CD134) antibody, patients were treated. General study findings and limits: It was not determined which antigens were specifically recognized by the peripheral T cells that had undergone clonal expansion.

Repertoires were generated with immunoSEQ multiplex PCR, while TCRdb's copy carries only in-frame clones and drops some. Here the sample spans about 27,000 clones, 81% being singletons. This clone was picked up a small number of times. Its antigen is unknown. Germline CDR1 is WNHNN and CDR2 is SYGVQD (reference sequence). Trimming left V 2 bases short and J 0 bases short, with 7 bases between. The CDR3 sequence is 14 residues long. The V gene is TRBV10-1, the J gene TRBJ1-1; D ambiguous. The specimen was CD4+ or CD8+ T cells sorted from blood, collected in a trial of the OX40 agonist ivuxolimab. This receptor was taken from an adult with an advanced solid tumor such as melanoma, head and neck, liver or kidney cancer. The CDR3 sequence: CASSEGRLNTEAFF. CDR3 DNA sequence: TGCGCCAGCAGTGAGGGACGGTTGAACACTGAAGCTTTCTTT.